The clone carrying this T cell receptor (beta chain) was found many times. The data stem from a study of T cells in Graves' hyperthyroidism and ophthalmopathy. Researchers amplified the TCR beta CDR3 regions from RNA transcripts. A set of HTBI primers served as the primers for a first-round RT-PCR of the TCR CDR3. TCRdb re-called the multiplex PCR reads through MiXCR, storing one row per CDR3 protein. This table has roughly 580,000 distinct CDR3 sequences, 40% to 55% appearing once. This TCR came from a young woman with Graves' hyperthyroidism. The sequencing input was peripheral blood or thyroid tissue (not recorded which).

CDR3 DNA: TGCAGCGTGAAAGGGGTCTATGGCTACACCTTC. It yields the protein CSVKGVYGYTF. The chain couples TRBV29-1 to TRBJ1-2; D is perhaps TRBD1 (5 bases). This CDR3 comprises 11 residues. Germline V gene lookup returns CDR1 SQVTM and CDR2 ANQGSEA. V lost 6 bases and J 4 bases, leaving 9 bases between the germline ends.